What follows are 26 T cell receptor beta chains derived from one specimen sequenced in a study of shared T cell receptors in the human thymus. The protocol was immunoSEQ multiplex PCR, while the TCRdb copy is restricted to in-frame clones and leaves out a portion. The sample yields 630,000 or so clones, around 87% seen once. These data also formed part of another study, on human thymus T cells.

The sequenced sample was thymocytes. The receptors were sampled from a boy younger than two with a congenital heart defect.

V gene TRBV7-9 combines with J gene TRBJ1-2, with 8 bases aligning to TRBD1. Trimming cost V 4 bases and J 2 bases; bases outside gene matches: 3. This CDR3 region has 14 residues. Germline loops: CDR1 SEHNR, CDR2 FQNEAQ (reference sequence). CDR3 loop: CASSSRQGNYGYTF. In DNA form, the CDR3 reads TGTGCCAGCAGCTCCAGACAGGGGAACTATGGCTACACCTTC.

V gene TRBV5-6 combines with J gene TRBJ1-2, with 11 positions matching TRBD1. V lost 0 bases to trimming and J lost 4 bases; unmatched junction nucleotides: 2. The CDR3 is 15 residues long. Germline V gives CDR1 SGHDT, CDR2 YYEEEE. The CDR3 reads CASSLGTGGFYGYTF. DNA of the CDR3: TGTGCCAGCAGCTTGGGGACAGGGGGCTTCTATGGCTACACCTTC.

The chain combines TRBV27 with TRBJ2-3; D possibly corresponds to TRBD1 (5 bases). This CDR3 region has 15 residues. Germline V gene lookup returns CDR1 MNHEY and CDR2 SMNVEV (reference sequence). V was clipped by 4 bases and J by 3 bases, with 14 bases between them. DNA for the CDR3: TGTGCCAGCAGTTGGTGGGGCTCTTGGACAGATACGCAGTATTTT. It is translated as CASSWWGSWTDTQYF.

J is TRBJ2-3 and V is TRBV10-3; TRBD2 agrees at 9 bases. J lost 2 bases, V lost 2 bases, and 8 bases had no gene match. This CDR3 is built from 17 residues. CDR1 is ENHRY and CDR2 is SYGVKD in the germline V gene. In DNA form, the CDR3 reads TGTGCCATCAGTGAGCCAGCGGGGGGAAGGAACACAGATACGCAGTATTTT. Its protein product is CAISEPAGGRNTDTQYF.

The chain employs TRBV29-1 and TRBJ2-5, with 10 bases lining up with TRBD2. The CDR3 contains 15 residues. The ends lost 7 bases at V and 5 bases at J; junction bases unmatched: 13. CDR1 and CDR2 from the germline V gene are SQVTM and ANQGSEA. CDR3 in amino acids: CSAGASGSRGETQYF. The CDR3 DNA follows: TGCAGCGCAGGGGCTAGCGGGAGTAGGGGGGAGACCCAGTACTTC. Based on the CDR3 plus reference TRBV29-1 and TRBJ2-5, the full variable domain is SAVISQKPSRDICQRGTSLTIQCQVDSQVTMMFWYRQQPGQSLTLIATANQGSEATYESGFVIDKFPISRPNLTFSTLTVSNMSPEDSSIYLCSAGASGSRGETQYFGPGTRLLVL.

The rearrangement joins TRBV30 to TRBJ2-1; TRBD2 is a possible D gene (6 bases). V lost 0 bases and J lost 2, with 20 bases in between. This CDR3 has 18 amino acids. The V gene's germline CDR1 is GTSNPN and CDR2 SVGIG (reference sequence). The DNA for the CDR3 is TGTGCCTGGAGTGTACCCAAGGGAGGCGGCTGGGCCTACAATGAGCAGTTCTTC. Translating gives CAWSVPKGGGWAYNEQFF. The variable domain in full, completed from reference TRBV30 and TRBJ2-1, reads SQTIHQWPATLVQPVGSPLSLECTVEGTSNPNLYWYRQAAGRGLQLLFYSVGIGQISSEVPQNLSASRPQDRQFILSSKKLLLSDSGFYLCAWSVPKGGGWAYNEQFFGPGTRLTVL.

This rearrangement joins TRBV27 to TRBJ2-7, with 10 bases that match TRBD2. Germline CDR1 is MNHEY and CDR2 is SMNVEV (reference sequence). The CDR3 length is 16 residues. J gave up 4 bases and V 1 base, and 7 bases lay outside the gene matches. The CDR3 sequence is CASSLFPASGSYEQYF. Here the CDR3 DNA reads TGTGCCAGCAGTTTATTCCCGGCTAGCGGGAGTTACGAGCAGTACTTC.

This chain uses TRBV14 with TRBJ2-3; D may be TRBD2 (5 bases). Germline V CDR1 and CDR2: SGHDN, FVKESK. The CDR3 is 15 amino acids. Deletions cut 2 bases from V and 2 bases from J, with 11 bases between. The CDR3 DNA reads TGTGCCAGCAGCCAATGGGAGCAGCCCACAGATACGCAGTATTTT. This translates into CASSQWEQPTDTQYF. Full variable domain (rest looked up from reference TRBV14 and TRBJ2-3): EAGVTQFPSHSVIEKGQTVTLRCDPISGHDNLYWYRRVMGKEIKFLLHFVKESKQDESGMPNNRFLAERTGGTYSTLKVQPAELEDSGVYFCASSQWEQPTDTQYFGPGTRLTVL.

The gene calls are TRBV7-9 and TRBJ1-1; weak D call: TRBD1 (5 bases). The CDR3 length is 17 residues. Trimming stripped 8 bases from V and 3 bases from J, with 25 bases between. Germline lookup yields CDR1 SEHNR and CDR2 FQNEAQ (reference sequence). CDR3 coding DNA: TGTGCCAGCTCGGGGGAAGTGTGGGGCGCGTGGGACACTGAAGCTTTCTTT. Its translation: CASSGEVWGAWDTEAFF. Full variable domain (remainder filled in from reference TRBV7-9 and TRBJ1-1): DTGVSQNPRHKITKRGQNVTFRCDPISEHNRLYWYRQTLGQGPEFLTYFQNEAQLEKSRLLSDRFSAERPKGSFSTLEIQRTEQGDSAMYLCASSGEVWGAWDTEAFFGQGTRLTVV.

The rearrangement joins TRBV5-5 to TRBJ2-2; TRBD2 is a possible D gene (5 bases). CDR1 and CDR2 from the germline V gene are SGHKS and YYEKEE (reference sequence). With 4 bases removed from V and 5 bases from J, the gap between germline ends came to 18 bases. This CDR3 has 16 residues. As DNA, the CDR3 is TGTGCCAGCAGCCCCGAGGGTTGGGGTTCGACCGGGGAGCTGTTTTTT. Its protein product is CASSPEGWGSTGELFF.

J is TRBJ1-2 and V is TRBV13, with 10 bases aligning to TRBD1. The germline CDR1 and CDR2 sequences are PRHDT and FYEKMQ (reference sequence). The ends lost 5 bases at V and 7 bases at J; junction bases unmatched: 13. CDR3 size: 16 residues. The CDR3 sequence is CASSKTGQGTRGGYTF. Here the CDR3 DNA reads TGTGCCAGCAGCAAAACGGGACAGGGGACGAGGGGTGGCTACACCTTC.

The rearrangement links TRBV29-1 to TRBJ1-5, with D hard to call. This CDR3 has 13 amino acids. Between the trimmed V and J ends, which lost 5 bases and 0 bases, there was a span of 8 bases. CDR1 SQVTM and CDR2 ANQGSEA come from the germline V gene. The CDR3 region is CSVLVSSNQPQHF. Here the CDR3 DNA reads TGCAGCGTTTTGGTCAGTAGCAATCAGCCCCAGCATTTT.

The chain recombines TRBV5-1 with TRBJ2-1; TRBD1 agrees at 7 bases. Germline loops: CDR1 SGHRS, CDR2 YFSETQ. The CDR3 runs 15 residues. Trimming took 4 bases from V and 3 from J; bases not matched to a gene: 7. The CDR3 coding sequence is TGCGCCAGCAGCCCTGGAGGACAGGACTACAATGAGCAGTTCTTC. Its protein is CASSPGGQDYNEQFF.

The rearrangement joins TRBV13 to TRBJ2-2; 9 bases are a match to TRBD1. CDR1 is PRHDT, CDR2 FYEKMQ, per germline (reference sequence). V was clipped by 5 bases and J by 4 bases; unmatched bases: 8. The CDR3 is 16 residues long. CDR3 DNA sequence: TGTGCCAGCAGCCCTCGCGACAGGGGGGTCACCGGGGAGCTGTTTTTT. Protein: CASSPRDRGVTGELFF.

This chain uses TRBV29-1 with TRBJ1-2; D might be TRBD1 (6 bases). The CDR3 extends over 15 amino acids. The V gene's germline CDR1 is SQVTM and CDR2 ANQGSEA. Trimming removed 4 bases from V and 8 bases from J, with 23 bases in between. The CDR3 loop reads CSVVLSVQGSWGYTF. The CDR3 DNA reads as TGCAGCGTTGTCTTATCGGTGCAGGGGAGTTGGGGCTACACCTTC.

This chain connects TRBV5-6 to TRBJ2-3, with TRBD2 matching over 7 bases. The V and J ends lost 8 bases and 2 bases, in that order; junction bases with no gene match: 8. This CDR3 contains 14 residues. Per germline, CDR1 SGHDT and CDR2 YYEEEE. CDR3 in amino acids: CASKAGMITDTQYF. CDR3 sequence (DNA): TGTGCCAGTAAAGCGGGGATGATCACAGATACGCAGTATTTT.

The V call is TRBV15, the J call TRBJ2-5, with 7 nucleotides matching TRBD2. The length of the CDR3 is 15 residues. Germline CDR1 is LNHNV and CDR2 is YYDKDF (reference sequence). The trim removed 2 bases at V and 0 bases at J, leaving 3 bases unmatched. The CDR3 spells CATSRIAGHQETQYF. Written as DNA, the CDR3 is TGTGCCACCAGCAGAATAGCGGGTCACCAAGAGACCCAGTACTTC.

The CDR3 protein is CASSFNNEQFF. The CDR3 bases are TGCGCCAGCAGCTTTAACAATGAGCAGTTCTTC. The chain has TRBV5-1 and TRBJ2-1, with D unclear. Germline V gives CDR1 SGHRS, CDR2 YFSETQ. The ends were cut back, 2 bases at V and 5 bases at J, with 2 bases in the middle. The CDR3 is 11 residues long. The entire variable domain, with the rest obtained from reference TRBV5-1 and TRBJ2-1, is as follows: KAGVTQTPRYLIKTRGQQVTLSCSPISGHRSVSWYQQTPGQGLQFLFEYFSETQRNKGNFPGRFSGRQFSNSRSEMNVSTLELGDSALYLCASSFNNEQFFGPGTRLTVL.

In DNA form, the CDR3 reads TGCGCCAGCAGCCAAGATATGACGGGGGAATCAAATGAAAAACTGTTTTTT. This gives the protein CASSQDMTGESNEKLFF. The chain is built from TRBV4-1 and TRBJ1-4; possibly TRBD1 for D (5 bases). The CDR3 sequence is 17 residues long. With 0 bases removed from V and 5 bases from J, the gap between germline ends came to 16 bases. Germline V gene lookup returns CDR1 MGHRA and CDR2 YSYEKL.

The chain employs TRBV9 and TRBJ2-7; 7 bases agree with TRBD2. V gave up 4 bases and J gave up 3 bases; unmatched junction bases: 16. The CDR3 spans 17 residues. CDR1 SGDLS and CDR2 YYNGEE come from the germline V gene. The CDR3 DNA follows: TGTGCCAGCAGCCCAGGAACCAAGACAGCGGGAAGCTACGAGCAGTACTTC. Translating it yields CASSPGTKTAGSYEQYF. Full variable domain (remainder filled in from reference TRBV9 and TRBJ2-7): DSGVTQTPKHLITATGQRVTLRCSPRSGDLSVYWYQQSLDQGLQFLIQYYNGEERAKGNILERFSAQQFPDLHSELNLSSLELGDSALYFCASSPGTKTAGSYEQYFGPGTRLTVT.

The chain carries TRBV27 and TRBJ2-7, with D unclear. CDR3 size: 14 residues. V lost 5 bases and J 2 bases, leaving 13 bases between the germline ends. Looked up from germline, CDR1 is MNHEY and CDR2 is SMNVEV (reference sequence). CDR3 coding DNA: TGTGCCAGCAGTCAGGTAGGTCCGGCCTACGAGCAGTACTTC. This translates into CASSQVGPAYEQYF.

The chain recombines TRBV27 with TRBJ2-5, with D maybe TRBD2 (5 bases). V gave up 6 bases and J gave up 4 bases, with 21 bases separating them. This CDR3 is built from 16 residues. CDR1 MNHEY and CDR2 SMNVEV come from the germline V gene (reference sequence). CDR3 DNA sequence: TGTGCCAGCAGGACAACTAGGAAAAAAAAGGGAGAGACCCAGTACTTC. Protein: CASRTTRKKKGETQYF.

The CDR3: CASSQQLVYEQYF. The CDR3 coding sequence is TGTGCCAGCAGCCAACAGTTGGTCTACGAGCAGTACTTC. The chain combines TRBV28 with TRBJ2-7; D gene unclear. The CDR3 is made up of 13 amino acids. Germline loops: CDR1 MDHEN, CDR2 SYDVKM. Trimming stripped 6 bases from V and 3 bases from J, with 12 bases between.

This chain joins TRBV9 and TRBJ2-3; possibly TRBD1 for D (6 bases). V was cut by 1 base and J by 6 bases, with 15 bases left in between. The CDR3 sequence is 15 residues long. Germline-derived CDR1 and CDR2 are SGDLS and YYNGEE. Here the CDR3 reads CASSVSEAGADTQYF. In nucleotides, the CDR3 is TGTGCCAGCAGCGTATCGGAGGCAGGGGCCGATACGCAGTATTTT.

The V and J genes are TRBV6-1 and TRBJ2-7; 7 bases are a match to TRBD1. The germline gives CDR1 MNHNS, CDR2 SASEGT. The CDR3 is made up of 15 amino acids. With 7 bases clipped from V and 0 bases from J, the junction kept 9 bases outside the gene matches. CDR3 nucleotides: TGTGCCAGCACCGTAGACAGGGTACCCTCCTACGAGCAGTACTTC. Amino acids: CASTVDRVPSYEQYF.

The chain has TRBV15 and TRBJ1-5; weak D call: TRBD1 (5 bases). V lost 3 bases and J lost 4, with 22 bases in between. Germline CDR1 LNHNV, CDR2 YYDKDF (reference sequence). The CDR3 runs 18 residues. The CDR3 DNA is TGTGCCACCAGCAGCGGGGGACCTGGGCCGGGGGAGAATCAGCCCCAGCATTTT. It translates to CATSSGGPGPGENQPQHF.